A single sample is the source of the 31 T cell receptor beta chains below, sequenced in a study of CD8 T cells in ankylosing spondylitis. TCRdb passed the 5' RACE reads through MiXCR, listing each CDR3 protein once. The table shows about 230,000 distinct CDR3 sequences, with approximately 8.4% occurring only once. The sequencing input was blood, either unsorted or a sorted T cell fraction (not recorded which). These receptors came from a female donor with ankylosing spondylitis or in good health (not recorded which).

Many counts were recorded for this clonotype. The V and J genes are TRBV4-3 and TRBJ1-4; the D gene is possibly TRBD1 (6 bases). Trimming shortened V by 2 bases and J by 6 bases, and 7 bases separated the two germline ends. Germline lookup yields CDR1 LGHNA and CDR2 YSLEER. The length of the CDR3 is 13 residues. The CDR3: CASSQNRDEKLFF. The CDR3, as DNA: TGCGCCAGCAGCCAAAACAGGGATGAAAAACTGTTTTTT.

In this sample, this clonotype turned up once. This rearrangement joins TRBV7-7 to TRBJ2-1; 9 nucleotides align to TRBD2. This CDR3 contains 16 residues. Germline V gene sequence: CDR1 SSHAT, CDR2 FNYEAQ (reference sequence). The J segment lost 9 bases and the V segment lost 5 bases, leaving 14 bases of the junction unmatched. The CDR3 loop is CASSKRSGSGNSEQFF. DNA for the CDR3: TGTGCCAGCAGCAAACGTAGCGGGAGCGGGAACAGTGAGCAGTTCTTC.

This clonotype was recorded a few times. Relative to the germline gene, one junction end is altered; a read error may explain this. V is TRBV20-1 and J is TRBJ2-1, with 9 bases fitting TRBD1. The CDR3 sequence is 15 residues long. Per germline, CDR1 DFQATT and CDR2 SNEGSKA (reference sequence). The CDR3 region is CSARDRDRVGNEQFF. DNA for the CDR3: TGCAGTGCCAGAGACCGGGACAGGGTTGGAAATGAGCAGTTCTTC.

This clonotype was seen many times. The rearrangement joins TRBV11-2 to TRBJ1-1; D is possibly TRBD1 (5 bases). The ends were cut back, 5 bases at V and 6 bases at J, with 16 bases in the middle. Germline V gene sequence: CDR1 SGHAT, CDR2 FQNNGV. The CDR3 contains 14 residues. CDR3 region: CASSRGGITAEAFF. CDR3 DNA: TGTGCCAGCAGCCGGGGGGGGATAACGGCTGAAGCTTTCTTT.

The gene calls are TRBV3-1 and TRBJ2-1; D call uncertain. Trimming stripped 6 bases from V and 0 bases from J, with 12 bases between. This CDR3 is built from 15 residues. The V gene's germline CDR1 is LGHDT and CDR2 YNNKEL (reference sequence). The CDR3: CASRPSSLSYNEQFF. The CDR3 nucleotides read TGTGCCAGCAGACCCAGCTCCCTCTCCTACAATGAGCAGTTCTTC.

J is TRBJ1-5 and V is TRBV20-1, with D unresolved. There are 16 residues in the CDR3. Germline V lookup: CDR1 DFQATT, CDR2 SNEGSKA (reference sequence). Trimming removed 2 bases from V and 0 bases from J, with 14 bases in between. CDR3 DNA: TGCAGTGCTAGACGCGGAGAAGGGTATAGCAATCAGCCCCAGCATTTT. This encodes CSARRGEGYSNQPQHF.

In its sample, this clonotype was seen many times. The chain joins TRBV27 to TRBJ1-5, with 8 bases identical to TRBD1. This CDR3 contains 16 residues. Germline values: CDR1 MNHEY, CDR2 SMNVEV (reference sequence). The trim removed 2 bases at V and 9 bases at J, leaving 12 bases unmatched. The CDR3 region has the DNA TGTGCCAGCAGTTTAAATTCAGGGGGCTTAAGTCCGCCCCAGCATTTT. Residues: CASSLNSGGLSPPQHF.

The table lists this clonotype with many counts. The chain links TRBV12-3 or TRBV12-4 to TRBJ1-1, with 7 bases fitting TRBD1. The CDR3 extends over 14 amino acids. V lost 3 bases, J lost 1 base, and 2 bases stayed unmatched. The CDR3 bases are TGTGCCAGCAGTTTTGGGACAGAGAACACTGAAGCTTTCTTT. This sequence encodes CASSFGTENTEAFF.

This clonotype was recorded many times. The rearrangement links TRBV5-1 to TRBJ2-3; 7 nucleotides agree with TRBD2. This CDR3 contains 15 residues. The V gene's germline CDR1 is SGHRS and CDR2 YFSETQ. Trimming took 1 base from V and 1 from J; bases not matched to a gene: 3. CDR3 nucleotides: TGCGCCAGCAGCTTGACTGCGGGAGGCACAGATACGCAGTATTTT. This gives the protein CASSLTAGGTDTQYF.

The chain combines TRBV5-1 with TRBJ2-7; 9 nucleotides agree with TRBD2. Germline-derived CDR1 and CDR2 are SGHRS and YFSETQ. CDR3 size: 15 residues. V was pared by 0 bases and J by 3 bases, with 4 bases of the junction left unmatched. CDR3 protein: CASSLEAGGGYEQYF. The CDR3 DNA reads as TGCGCCAGCAGCTTGGAGGCGGGAGGGGGCTACGAGCAGTACTTC.

This clonotype was counted many times. The rearrangement joins TRBV12-3 or TRBV12-4 to TRBJ2-7; D not resolved. The CDR3 spans 13 residues. Trimming removed 3 bases at V and 1 base at J, with 7 bases between. CDR3 in DNA: TGTGCCAGCAGTTTGTCAGGTTCCTACGAGCAGTACTTC. It encodes CASSLSGSYEQYF.

This clonotype showed up many times. J is TRBJ1-1 and V is TRBV20-1; D perhaps matches TRBD1 (6 bases). Trimming took off 7 bases at V and 11 bases at J, with 23 bases between the two ends. The CDR3 is 13 amino acids. The germline CDR1 and CDR2 sequences are DFQATT and SNEGSKA (reference sequence). The CDR3 bases are TGCAGTGGGAGAGTGCAGGGGCGACGTCGGGCTTTCTTT. Its protein product is CSGRVQGRRRAFF.

As for this clonotype: This sequence may be a read error, since a much larger clone differs from it by one base. The chain uses TRBV7-2 and TRBJ2-1; D might be TRBD2 (6 bases). The CDR3 extends over 15 amino acids. Germline CDR1 is SGHTA and CDR2 is FQGNSA. The CDR3 here is CASSSRLVFGNGQFF. For the CDR3, the DNA is TGTGCCAGCAGCTCTAGACTAGTCTTCGGCAATGGGCAGTTCTTC.

Regarding this clonotype: This may stem from a read error, because a much larger clone lies one nucleotide away. Here the CDR3 reads CSANQLAGAYEQYF. As DNA, the CDR3 is TGCAGTGCTAACCAACTAGCGGGTGCCTACGAGCAGTACTTC. This sequence joins TRBV20-1 and TRBJ2-7; 9 bases line up with TRBD2. This CDR3 has 14 amino acids. Germline CDR1 and CDR2: DFQATT and SNEGSKA (reference sequence). After removal of 4 bases from V and 2 bases from J, the junction contained 6 bases not matched to a gene.

The CDR3 reads CASSTRRLAETQYF. The CDR3 coding sequence is TGTGCCAGTAGTACCCGACGACTAGCGGAGACCCAGTACTTC. The J gene is TRBJ2-5, the V gene TRBV19; 8 bases match TRBD2. This CDR3 is built from 14 residues. V shed 4 bases and J 5 bases; nucleotides not matched to a gene: 6. CDR1 is LNHDA and CDR2 is SQIVND in the germline V gene (reference sequence).

This clonotype has ten or more counts. CDR3 DNA sequence: TGTGCCAGCAGTTCCGGGAGGGGAGGTGGCTCCTACGAGCAGTACTTC. Protein product: CASSSGRGGGSYEQYF. The gene calls are TRBV6-5 and TRBJ2-7, with 8 bases that match TRBD2. Germline V CDR1 and CDR2: MNHEY, SVGAGI. This CDR3 has 16 amino acids. The junction had 8 bases not matched to a gene; V was cut back by 4 bases and J by 0 bases.

This rearrangement joins TRBV7-2 to TRBJ2-1; 9 bases line up with TRBD2. The J segment lost 8 bases and the V segment lost 5 bases, leaving 13 bases of the junction unmatched. Germline V gene lookup returns CDR1 SGHTA and CDR2 FQGNSA. The CDR3 runs to 16 residues. The CDR3 sequence is CASSTGEREVSYEQFF. The CDR3 DNA follows: TGTGCCAGCAGCACCGGGGAGCGGGAGGTCAGCTATGAGCAGTTCTTC.

The sample holds many counts of this clonotype. The gene calls are TRBV24-1 and TRBJ2-1; D is unclear. This CDR3 has 15 residues. Between the trimmed V and J ends, which lost 1 base and 12 bases, there was a span of 18 bases. CDR1 and CDR2 (germline): KGHDR, SFDVKD. The CDR3 nucleotides are TGTGCCACCAGTGATTTCGCCCGGTATGATGAGAGGCAGTTCTTC. It specifies CATSDFARYDERQFF.

The sample holds many counts of this clonotype. Germline and junction disagree at one end, which may indicate a read error. The chain is built from TRBV6-1 and TRBJ1-1; D is unclear. This CDR3 region has 14 residues. Looked up from germline, CDR1 is MNHNS and CDR2 is SASEGT. In DNA form, the CDR3 reads TGTGCCAGCAGTGAAAGAGTTATGAACCCTGAAGCTTTCTTT. It specifies CASSERVMNPEAFF.

The chain is built from TRBV12-5 and TRBJ2-1; possibly TRBD1 or TRBD2 for D (6 bases each). CDR1 and CDR2 from the germline V gene are LGHNT and FRNRAP. The CDR3 consists of 13 residues. With 4 bases removed from V and 10 bases from J, the gap between germline ends came to 14 bases. The CDR3 here is CASGWGAAQEQFF. The CDR3, as DNA: TGTGCTAGTGGTTGGGGGGCTGCCCAAGAGCAGTTCTTC.

There are many counts of this clonotype. The chain recombines TRBV6-2 or TRBV6-3 with TRBJ1-2, with 8 nucleotides matching TRBD1. The CDR3 totals 13 residues. The ends lost 6 bases at V and 7 bases at J; junction bases unmatched: 7. Per the germline V gene, CDR1 is MNHEY and CDR2 is SVGEGT. The CDR3 DNA follows: TGTGCCAGCAGCCGCGGACAGGGCCGTGGCTACACCTTC. Encoded protein: CASSRGQGRGYTF.

A few counts support this clonotype. The chain joins TRBV27 to TRBJ1-3; D possibly corresponds to TRBD1 (6 bases). Germline assignment: CDR1 MNHEY and CDR2 SMNVEV (reference sequence). V shed 5 bases and J shed 2 bases, with 25 bases lying between them. This CDR3 is built from 19 residues. Here the CDR3 reads CASSRGAQYLGGAGNTIYF. The CDR3 DNA is TGTGCCAGCAGTAGGGGGGCACAATATCTAGGGGGAGCTGGAAACACCATATATTTT.

At least ten counts were recorded for this clonotype. The V call is TRBV5-1, the J call TRBJ2-2; 9 bases fit TRBD1. Germline V gene data show CDR1 as SGHRS and CDR2 as YFSETQ. J lost 0 bases, V lost 0 bases, and 0 bases had no gene match. The CDR3 has 16 amino acids. CDR3 nucleotides: TGCGCCAGCAGCTTGGACAGGGGGCCGAACACCGGGGAGCTGTTTTTT. This encodes CASSLDRGPNTGELFF.

This clonotype was counted a few times. This chain connects TRBV20-1 to TRBJ1-2; no clear D gene. The CDR3 spans 11 residues. The germline V gene encodes CDR1 DFQATT and CDR2 SNEGSKA (reference sequence). Trimming left V 1 base short and J 4 bases short, with 4 bases between. The CDR3 region is CSARGVYGYTF. CDR3 DNA: TGCAGTGCTAGAGGAGTCTATGGCTACACCTTC.

This clonotype was seen only a few times. The V and J genes are TRBV11-3 and TRBJ2-3; D ambiguous. The V gene's germline CDR1 is SGHNT and CDR2 YENEEA. The V end lost 3 bases, the J end lost 2 bases, and 12 bases lay between the germline ends. This CDR3 has 15 amino acids. DNA of the CDR3: TGTGCCAGCAGCTTGGGCAGACTTTTCACAGATACGCAGTATTTT. It codes for CASSLGRLFTDTQYF.

This clonotype was counted many times. The chain uses TRBV30 and TRBJ2-1; 9 bases agree with TRBD2. This CDR3 is built from 16 residues. V dropped 2 bases and J dropped 8; count of bases not matched to a gene: 13. Germline lookup yields CDR1 GTSNPN and CDR2 SVGIG (reference sequence). The CDR3 here is CAWSRKGVAGVDEQFF. CDR3 in DNA: TGTGCCTGGAGTCGCAAGGGGGTAGCGGGAGTCGATGAGCAGTTCTTC. The full variable domain, in which reference TRBV30 and TRBJ2-1 provide the parts outside the CDR3, is SQTIHQWPATLVQPVGSPLSLECTVEGTSNPNLYWYRQAAGRGLQLLFYSVGIGQISSEVPQNLSASRPQDRQFILSSKKLLLSDSGFYLCAWSRKGVAGVDEQFFGPGTRLTVL.

With respect to this clonotype: Being one base from a much bigger clone, this may be a read error. This rearrangement joins TRBV5-6 to TRBJ2-1, with TRBD2 as a possible D gene (6 bases). The CDR3 loop spans 17 amino acids. Germline CDR1 and CDR2: SGHDT and YYEEEE. Here the CDR3 DNA reads TGTGCCAGCAGCCCCTTTGGGTCGGGAGTCGCCTACAATGGGCAGTTCTTC. This encodes CASSPFGSGVAYNGQFF.

CDR3 protein: CASIYSGTSGRSARYEQYF. The CDR3 nucleotides read TGCGCCAGCATTTATTCCGGGACTAGCGGGAGGTCCGCCCGGTACGAGCAGTACTTC. J is TRBJ2-7 and V is TRBV10-1, with TRBD2 matching 15 bases. The CDR3 sequence is 19 residues long. CDR1 is WNHNN and CDR2 is SYGVQD in the germline V gene (reference sequence). J lost 4 bases, V lost 7 bases, and 17 bases had no gene match.

This clonotype was seen only a few times. One end of the junction varies from germline; a read error may be responsible. Here the CDR3 DNA reads TGCTGTGCTAGAGATCTCGAAAGGTCCTACAATGAGCAGTTCTTC. It is translated as CCARDLERSYNEQFF. This chain joins TRBV20-1 and TRBJ2-1; D not resolved. Germline CDR1 is DFQATT and CDR2 is SNEGSKA (reference sequence). The CDR3 has 15 residues.

This clonotype was observed many times. The V call is TRBV20-1, the J call TRBJ2-3; D could derive from TRBD1 or TRBD2 (5 bases each). Per germline, CDR1 DFQATT and CDR2 SNEGSKA (reference sequence). The CDR3 totals 15 residues. V was clipped by 6 bases and J by 2 bases, with 18 bases between them. CDR3 coding DNA: TGCAGTGCCGGTGGAAGTTCGGGGCCCACAGATACGCAGTATTTT. It encodes CSAGGSSGPTDTQYF.

Worth noting for this clonotype: A clone one base away is much larger, so this may be a read error. The V call is TRBV7-2, the J call TRBJ2-2, with D unresolved. Trimming removed 5 bases from V and 4 bases from J, with 8 bases in between. Germline-derived CDR1 and CDR2 are SGHTA and FQGNSA. The CDR3 totals 13 residues. CDR3 coding DNA: TGTGCCAGCAGCCATACCCTCACCGGGGAGCTGTTTTTT. Residues: CASSHTLTGELFF.